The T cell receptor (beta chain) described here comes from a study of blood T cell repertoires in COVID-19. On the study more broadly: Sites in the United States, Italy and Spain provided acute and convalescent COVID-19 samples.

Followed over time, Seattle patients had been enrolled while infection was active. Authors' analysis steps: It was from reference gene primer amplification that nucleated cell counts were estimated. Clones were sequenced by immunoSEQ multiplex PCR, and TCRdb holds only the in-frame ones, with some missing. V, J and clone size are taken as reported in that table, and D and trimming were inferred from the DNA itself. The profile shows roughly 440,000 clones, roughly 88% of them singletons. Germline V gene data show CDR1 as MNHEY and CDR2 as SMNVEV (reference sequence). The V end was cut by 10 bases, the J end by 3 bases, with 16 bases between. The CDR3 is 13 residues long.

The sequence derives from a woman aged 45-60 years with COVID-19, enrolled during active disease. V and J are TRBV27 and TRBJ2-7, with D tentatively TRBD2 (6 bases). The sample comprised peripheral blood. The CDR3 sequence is CATQTHGGYEQYF. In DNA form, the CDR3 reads TGTGCCACCCAGACTCACGGGGGCTACGAGCAGTACTTC.